This note documents a single T cell receptor beta chain sequence. The entry originates in a study of cytomegalovirus exposure and HLA in healthy donors. PCR was performed using 60 Vbeta and 13 Jbeta primers. This table comes from immunoSEQ multiplex PCR, and its TCRdb copy is limited to in-frame clones, with some not included. The data hold about 100,000 clones, with 60% to 75% observed a single time. V dropped 3 bases and J dropped 2; count of bases not matched to a gene: 5. The CDR3 consists of 15 residues. From germline, CDR1 is SGHRS and CDR2 YFSETQ. This sequence joins TRBV5-1 and TRBJ2-7; 10 bases match TRBD1. Sample: PBMCs. This clonotype originated in a man aged 40-55 years in good health and CMV-seropositive. In nucleotides, the CDR3 is TGCGCCAGCAGCTGGGGGACAGGGGTTACCTACGAGCAGTACTTC. Amino acid sequence: CASSWGTGVTYEQYF.